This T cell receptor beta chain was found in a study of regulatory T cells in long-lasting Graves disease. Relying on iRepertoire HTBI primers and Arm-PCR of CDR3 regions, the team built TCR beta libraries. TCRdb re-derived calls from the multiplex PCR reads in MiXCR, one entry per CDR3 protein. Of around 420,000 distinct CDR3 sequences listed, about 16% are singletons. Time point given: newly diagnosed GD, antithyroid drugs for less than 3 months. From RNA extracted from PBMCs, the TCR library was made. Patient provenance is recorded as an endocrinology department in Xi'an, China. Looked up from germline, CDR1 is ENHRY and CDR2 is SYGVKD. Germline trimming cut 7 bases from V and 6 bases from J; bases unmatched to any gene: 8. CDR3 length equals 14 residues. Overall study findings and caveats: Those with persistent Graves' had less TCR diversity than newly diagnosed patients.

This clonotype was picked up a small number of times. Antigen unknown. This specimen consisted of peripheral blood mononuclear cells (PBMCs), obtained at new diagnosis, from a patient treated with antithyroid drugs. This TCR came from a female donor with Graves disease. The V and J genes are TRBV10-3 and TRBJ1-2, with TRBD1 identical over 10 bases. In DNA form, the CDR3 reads TGTGCCATCAATATGATTGGACAGGGGGATGGCTACACCTTC. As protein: CAINMIGQGDGYTF.